The 28 T cell receptor beta chains reported below all come from one sample, sequenced in a study of CD8+CD57+ T cells in acquired aplastic anemia. Profiling of TCR beta VDJ combinations and CDR3 sequences used genomic DNA as template. In TCRdb, the reads were re-called with MiXCR into one record per CDR3 protein. The sample has about 190,000 distinct CDR3 sequences, approximately 49% seen once; the top ten hold about 17%. Material for sequencing was sorted CD4+, CD8+, or CD8+CD57+ T cells (not recorded which) from PBMCs. These receptors all come from a human donor in good health, serving as a control.

The chain employs TRBV15 and TRBJ1-3; unclear D gene. CDR1 and CDR2 (germline): LNHNV, YYDKDF (reference sequence). The CDR3 is 15 amino acids. The V and J ends lost 0 bases and 1 base respectively, with 7 bases between them. CDR3 nucleotides: TGTGCCACCAGCAGAGATGTGGGGTCTGGAAACACCATATATTTT. It codes for CATSRDVGSGNTIYF. Full variable domain (missing parts from reference TRBV15 and TRBJ1-3): DAMVIQNPRYQVTQFGKPVTLSCSQTLNHNVMYWYQQKSSQAPKLLFHYYDKDFNNEADTPDNFQSRRPNTSFCFLDIRSPGLGDTAMYLCATSRDVGSGNTIYFGEGSWLTVV.

Turning to this clonotype: The limits of the CDR3 on the DNA are not certain, so only TCRdb's listed CDR3 is given. CDR3 sequence reads: CAISESNGHEQFFGYTF. The V call is TRBV10-3, the J call TRBJ1-2. Germline V gives CDR1 ENHRY, CDR2 SYGVKD. The CDR3 comprises 17 residues, both ends counted.

The chain employs TRBV10-3 and TRBJ1-2; D call uncertain. The V and J ends lost 4 bases and 7 bases respectively, with 16 bases between them. Germline CDR1 and CDR2: ENHRY and SYGVKD. CDR3 length: 14 amino acids. The CDR3 loop is CAISVQATGSGYTF. CDR3 in DNA: TGTGCCATCAGTGTTCAGGCGACGGGGTCTGGCTACACCTTC.

This clonotype was counted many times. V usage is TRBV5-1 and J usage is TRBJ2-3, with 8 bases lining up with TRBD1. The V gene's germline CDR1 is SGHRS and CDR2 YFSETQ. V shed 4 bases, J shed 1 base, and the junction held 11 bases outside the gene matches. CDR3 length: 17 amino acids. The CDR3 nucleotides read TGCGCCAGCAGCCAGGGAAATACAGGGGGAGGCACAGATACGCAGTATTTT. Its protein is CASSQGNTGGGTDTQYF.

The V gene is TRBV5-4, the J gene TRBJ2-6; D remains unclear. This CDR3 spans 18 amino acids. The V gene's germline CDR1 is SGHNT and CDR2 YYREEE (reference sequence). V lost 4 bases and J lost 0, with 17 bases in between. As DNA, the CDR3 is TGTGCCAGCAGCCTTCCGGGTTCCCAGGTCTCTGGGGCCAACGTCCTGACTTTC. Translated, it gives CASSLPGSQVSGANVLTF.

This rearrangement joins TRBV12-3 or TRBV12-4 to TRBJ1-4; D is unresolved. V lost 5 bases and J lost 7, with 11 bases in between. This CDR3 is built from 13 residues. CDR3 nucleotides: TGTGCCAGCAGTCTGTACCGAGGTGAAAAACTGTTTTTT. It yields the protein CASSLYRGEKLFF.

The chain recombines TRBV5-1 with TRBJ2-7; TRBD2 matches 7 bases. The CDR3 is 16 amino acids. The germline gives CDR1 SGHRS, CDR2 YFSETQ. Germline trimming cut 2 bases from V and 3 bases from J; bases unmatched to any gene: 11. The CDR3 nucleotides read TGCGCCAGCAGCTTATCTTTGGGTGGCGGGGGCTACGAGCAGTACTTC. It translates to CASSLSLGGGGYEQYF.

This clonotype occurred a few times. V usage is TRBV15 and J usage is TRBJ2-5, with TRBD1 matching over 7 bases. The germline V gene encodes CDR1 LNHNV and CDR2 YYDKDF (reference sequence). This CDR3 contains 16 residues. The J segment lost 0 bases and the V segment lost 4 bases, leaving 8 bases of the junction unmatched. In DNA, the CDR3 is TGTGCCACCAGCAAGTACCACACAGGGGACCAAGAGACCCAGTACTTC. It specifies CATSKYHTGDQETQYF.

This clonotype appeared a few times. V is TRBV6-2 or TRBV6-3 and J is TRBJ1-1; D is undetermined. Germline CDR1 reads MNHEY; CDR2 reads SVGEGT. CDR3 length equals 15 residues. Trimming took 5 bases from V and 0 from J, leaving 13 bases between them. The CDR3 here is CASSDPADLNTEAFF. The CDR3 DNA sequence: TGTGCCAGCAGTGATCCGGCAGATTTGAACACTGAAGCTTTCTTT.

This clonotype was counted between two and nine times. The rearrangement joins TRBV11-2 to TRBJ2-3; TRBD1 aligns across 7 bases. V was clipped by 5 bases and J by 7 bases; unmatched bases: 9. CDR1 is SGHAT and CDR2 is FQNNGV in the germline V gene. There are 14 residues in the CDR3. CDR3 DNA sequence: TGTGCCAGCAGCCGCCCGGACAGGTCCAATACGCAGTATTTT. Its protein is CASSRPDRSNTQYF.

This chain connects TRBV5-1 to TRBJ2-7, with 7 nucleotides matching TRBD2. V lost 4 bases, J lost 4 bases, and 8 bases stayed unmatched. This CDR3 comprises 14 residues. Germline V gene lookup returns CDR1 SGHRS and CDR2 YFSETQ. CDR3 region: CASSLSVGGYEQYF. In nucleotides, the CDR3 is TGCGCCAGCAGCCTCTCTGTGGGGGGGTACGAGCAGTACTTC.

Many counts were recorded for this clonotype. The chain joins TRBV5-8 to TRBJ2-5, with D unclear. The V end was cut by 0 bases, the J end by 14 bases, with 14 bases between. The germline gives CDR1 SGHTS, CDR2 YDEGEE. There are 12 residues in the CDR3. In DNA, the CDR3 is TGTGCCAGCAGCTTGGAACCCCGGACCTTTTACTTC. Its translation is CASSLEPRTFYF.

This clonotype was found a few times. The rearrangement joins TRBV7-3 to TRBJ2-3; D gene uncertain. Germline CDR1 and CDR2: SGHTA and FQGTGA. This CDR3 is built from 15 residues. V shed 0 bases and J shed 6 bases, with 13 bases lying between them. CDR3 nucleotide sequence: TGTGCCAGCAGCTTAACGCTTGGTAGGAGTGATACGCAGTATTTT. The encoded protein is CASSLTLGRSDTQYF.

This clonotype was detected only once. Given the absence of the conserved phenylalanine or tryptophan at the CDR3 end, a read error is likely. V usage is TRBV19 and J usage is TRBJ1-5, with D possibly being TRBD1 (6 bases). Germline V CDR1 and CDR2: LNHDA, SQIVND (reference sequence). The CDR3 is 14 amino acids. In DNA, the CDR3 is TGTGCCAGCAGTAGGGGGGTCAGAGATCAGCCCCAGCATCTT. It yields the protein CASSRGVRDQPQHL.

V is TRBV10-3 and J is TRBJ2-7; D could derive from TRBD1 or TRBD2 (5 bases each). Trimming shortened V by 9 bases and J by 2 bases, and 14 bases separated the two germline ends. Looked up from germline, CDR1 is ENHRY and CDR2 is SYGVKD. The CDR3 spans 13 residues. The CDR3 region has the DNA TGTGCCATTAGGGACGGGGTGGCCTACGAGCAGTACTTC. Translating gives CAIRDGVAYEQYF.

The table lists this clonotype with a few counts. J is TRBJ1-6 and V is TRBV2; maybe TRBD1 (6 bases). From germline, CDR1 is SNHLY and CDR2 FYNNEI. CDR3 size: 15 residues. Trimming took off 5 bases at V and 9 bases at J, with 17 bases between the two ends. The CDR3 region has the DNA TGTGCCAGCAGTCCCGGGGGGGCGAAGGGTTCACCCCTCCACTTT. It codes for CASSPGGAKGSPLHF.

This sequence joins TRBV7-2 and TRBJ1-2, with a weak D call TRBD1 (5 bases). V lost 1 base to trimming and J lost 6 bases, with 27 bases between them. The CDR3 sequence is 19 residues long. CDR1 SGHTA and CDR2 FQGNSA come from the germline V gene. CDR3 nucleotides: TGTGCCAGCAGCTTAGGCCCCAACTCAATCCAGGACAAGGCGAATGGCTACACCTTC. This codes for CASSLGPNSIQDKANGYTF.

In this sample, this clonotype turned up many times. The CDR3 sequence is CASSLIGRSEAFF. The CDR3 DNA reads as TGTGCCAGCAGTCTTATAGGGAGGTCTGAAGCTTTCTTT. The rearrangement uses TRBV28 and TRBJ1-1; D gene uncertain. V shed 5 bases and J shed 6 bases, with 13 bases lying between them. CDR1 is MDHEN, CDR2 SYDVKM, per germline. This CDR3 comprises 13 residues.

This clonotype was counted between two and nine times. One end of the junction fails to match germline, which may point to a read error. V gene TRBV6-9 combines with J gene TRBJ2-7; 9 nucleotides match TRBD2. The CDR3 length is 14 residues. Looked up from germline, CDR1 is MNHGY and CDR2 is SVAAGI. This CDR3 reads CAISGGGASYEQYF. CDR3 nucleotide sequence: TGTGCCATCAGTGGCGGGGGGGCTTCCTACGAGCAGTACTTC.

This chain links TRBV7-2 with TRBJ1-1; D perhaps matches TRBD1 (5 bases). CDR1 SGHTA and CDR2 FQGNSA come from the germline V gene. Trimming pared 4 bases from V and 4 bases from J, leaving 16 bases between. The CDR3 length is 15 residues. CDR3 bases: TGTGCCAGCAGCTCTAACCCACGGGACGGCACTGAAGCTTTCTTT. Translating gives CASSSNPRDGTEAFF.

This clonotype was counted a few times. This chain uses TRBV24-1 with TRBJ1-2; D ambiguous. The CDR3 sequence is 12 residues long. Trimming took 2 bases from V and 1 from J, leaving 1 base between them. CDR1 and CDR2 from the germline V gene are KGHDR and SFDVKD. This CDR3 reads CATSDYNYGYTF. CDR3 nucleotides: TGTGCCACCAGTGATTATAACTATGGCTACACCTTC.

This clonotype was detected ten times or more. V gene TRBV19 combines with J gene TRBJ2-5; D uncertain. The CDR3 totals 12 residues. Trimming pared 9 bases from V and 4 bases from J, leaving 12 bases between. CDR1 and CDR2 from the germline V gene are LNHDA and SQIVND (reference sequence). The CDR3 loop reads CASSPGGETQYF. CDR3 sequence (DNA): TGTGCCAGCAGCCCGGGCGGAGAGACCCAGTACTTC.

This chain links TRBV7-6 with TRBJ2-1; 10 bases line up with TRBD2. V lost 5 bases to trimming and J lost 8 bases; unmatched junction nucleotides: 12. Germline V gene data show CDR1 as SGHVS and CDR2 as FNYEAQ. The CDR3 has 16 amino acids. In nucleotides, the CDR3 is TGTGCCAGCAGCCGCCGAAGCGGGGGGGCAGGCGATGAGCAGTTCTTC. It is translated as CASSRRSGGAGDEQFF. The full variable domain, completed using reference TRBV7-6 and TRBJ2-1, is GAGVSQSPRYKVTKRGQDVALRCDPISGHVSLYWYRQALGQGPEFLTYFNYEAQQDKSGLPNDRFSAERPEGSISTLTIQRTEQRDSAMYRCASSRRSGGAGDEQFFGPGTRLTVL.

This clonotype has at least ten counts. The gene calls are TRBV19 and TRBJ2-1; the D gene could be TRBD1 or TRBD2 (5 bases each). V was shortened by 8 bases and J by 3 bases, with 14 bases between the two germline ends. The length of the CDR3 is 14 residues. In germline, CDR1 is LNHDA, CDR2 SQIVND (reference sequence). Here the CDR3 DNA reads TGTGCCAGTGGGGGTAGGTGGAACTACAATGAGCAGTTCTTC. Translation: CASGGRWNYNEQFF.

Of note for this clonotype: An end of the junction does not agree with germline; a read error may underlie this. The rearrangement links TRBV18 to TRBJ1-1, with D tentatively TRBD1 (5 bases). CDR1 and CDR2 (germline): KGHSH, LQKENI. This CDR3 is built from 15 residues. The CDR3 reads CASSPGGYVNAEAFF. The CDR3 DNA follows: TGTGCCAGCTCGCCCGGGGGGTACGTGAACGCTGAAGCTTTCTTT.

A word on this clonotype: A clone one base away is much larger, so this may be a read error. The gene calls are TRBV29-1 and TRBJ2-1; D gene unclear. Germline V gene sequence: CDR1 SQVTM, CDR2 ANQGSEA. The CDR3 has 13 residues. The CDR3 loop reads CSVVWRYLNERFF. CDR3 coding DNA: TGCAGCGTTGTGTGGCGGTACCTCAATGAGCGGTTCTTC.

The chain carries TRBV19 and TRBJ1-6, with D perhaps matching TRBD1 (6 bases). From germline, CDR1 is LNHDA and CDR2 SQIVND (reference sequence). The CDR3 is 19 amino acids. V was shortened by 9 bases and J by 6 bases, with 30 bases between the two germline ends. The CDR3 reads CASSLSPHRWGAGNSPLHF. The CDR3 DNA follows: TGTGCCAGCAGTTTATCACCCCATCGCTGGGGGGCAGGTAATTCACCCCTCCACTTT. The whole variable domain, filled in from reference TRBV19 and TRBJ1-6, reads DGGITQSPKYLFRKEGQNVTLSCEQNLNHDAMYWYRQDPGQGLRLIYYSQIVNDFQKGDIAEGYSVSREKKESFPLTVTSAQKNPTAFYLCASSLSPHRWGAGNSPLHFGNGTRLTVT.

The CDR3 loop reads CASSLAQYSLEEAFF. The CDR3 DNA reads as TGTGCCAGCAGCTTAGCGCAGTACAGCCTAGAGGAAGCTTTCTTT. The chain links TRBV7-9 to TRBJ1-1; D is undetermined. Trimming shortened V by 0 bases and J by 8 bases, and 16 bases separated the two germline ends. The CDR3 consists of 15 residues. Germline lookup yields CDR1 SEHNR and CDR2 FQNEAQ (reference sequence).